A selection of T cell receptor beta chains follows, all from one sample in a study of long-term antiretroviral therapy in people with HIV. Libraries were prepared by immunoSEQ multiplex PCR; TCRdb keeps only in-frame clonotypes and omits some of them. The sample has 30,000 to 50,000 clones, roughly nine tenths seen once. Here the sequenced sample was unsorted PBMCs, taken 1.2 years after starting antiretroviral therapy. The receptors originated from a woman between 50 and 59 years old with HIV. Both conserved end residues are part of each CDR3. The D gene is left open where the match is weak. Not every row has a clone size; where given, it reads once, few, many or a size class.

v_call,d_call,clone_size,j_call,cdr3_nt,cdr3_aa
TRBV5-4,NA,once,TRBJ2-5,TGTGCCAGCAGCTTGAGGGGGGCCGAATTGCAGACCCAGTACTTC,CASSLRGAELQTQYF
TRBV7-9,NA,NA,TRBJ2-1,TGTGCCAGCAGCCTCATGGGGGTGGGGGGCTATAGGAATGAGCAGTTCTTC,CASSLMGVGGYRNEQFF
TRBV10-3,TRBD1,NA,TRBJ1-2,TGTGCCATCAACCAGGGGGCCTGGGATGGCTACACCTTC,CAINQGAWDGYTF
TRBV2,NA,NA,TRBJ1-2,TGTGCCAGCAGTGAAACCGAAGTCAACTATGGCTACACCTTC,CASSETEVNYGYTF
TRBV7-6,NA,NA,TRBJ2-7,TGTGCCAGCAGCAGAACGGACGGCTACGAGCAGTACTTC,CASSRTDGYEQYF
TRBV5-4,NA,NA,TRBJ2-3,TGTGCCAGCAGCTTGGTCTACACAGATACGCAGTATTTT,CASSLVYTDTQYF
TRBV6-6,NA,once,TRBJ1-6,TGTGCCAGCAGTCAATCAGGGTACTCACCCCTCCACTTT,CASSQSGYSPLHF
TRBV18,TRBD2,NA,TRBJ2-3,TGTGCCAGCTCAAGAAGCGGGGGTACCACAGATACGCAGTATTTT,CASSRSGGTTDTQYF
TRBV2,TRBD1,NA,TRBJ1-5,TGTGCCAGCAGGGGACAGGGGTTCATCCAGCCCCAGCATTTT,CASRGQGFIQPQHF
TRBV7-6,NA,NA,TRBJ2-7,TGTGCCAGCAGCCCGCGGGGGCAGGGGCGGAGGGAGCAGTACTTC,CASSPRGQGRREQYF
TRBV7-6,TRBD1,NA,TRBJ2-5,TGTGCCAGCAGCCCCGCTCGGCGGGGACAGGTACTTCGGGAGACCCAGTACTTC,CASSPARRGQVLRETQYF
TRBV9,TRBD1,NA,TRBJ1-1,TGTGCCAGCAGCCCCTCACCACAGGGGAGGGCTTTCTTT,CASSPSPQGRAFF
TRBV7-3,NA,NA,TRBJ2-1,TGTGCCAGCAGCTTATTTAGTCAGAGCTCCTACAATGAGCAGTTCTTC,CASSLFSQSSYNEQFF
TRBV7-9,NA,NA,TRBJ2-1,TGTGCCAGCAGCTTGGGGGGACTCTACAATGAGCAGTTCTTC,CASSLGGLYNEQFF
TRBV2,TRBD2,NA,TRBJ2-1,TGTGCCAGCAGTGAGCTAGCGGGGGGCTACAATGAGCAGTTCTTC,CASSELAGGYNEQFF
TRBV4-3,NA,NA,TRBJ2-1,TGCGCCAGCAGCATAGGGTTAGGGACCGAGCAGTTCTTC,CASSIGLGTEQFF
TRBV25-1,NA,NA,TRBJ2-3,TGTGCCAGCCGGGGGGATACGCAGTATTTT,CASRGDTQYF
TRBV2,NA,NA,TRBJ2-3,TGTGCCAGCAGTCGAGACAGGAGCACAGATACGCAGTATTTT,CASSRDRSTDTQYF
TRBV25-1,NA,NA,TRBJ1-2,TGTGCCAGCACCGGAGTGGGGCGAGGGACTAACTATGGCTACACCTTC,CASTGVGRGTNYGYTF
TRBV18,NA,NA,TRBJ2-5,TGTGCCAGCTCACCATTCGCACAGATCCAAGAGACCCAGTACTTC,CASSPFAQIQETQYF
TRBV6-1,NA,NA,TRBJ1-1,TGTGCCAGCACCACCTTTCGAGTGAACACTGAAGCTTTCTTT,CASTTFRVNTEAFF
TRBV7-2,NA,NA,TRBJ1-1,TGTGCCAGCAGCTTTCTGAGAACTGAAGCTTTCTTT,CASSFLRTEAFF
TRBV2,TRBD2,once,TRBJ2-5,TGTGCCAGCACCCGGTGGCGGCGGGGGAACCATCAAGAGACCCAGTACTTC,CASTRWRRGNHQETQYF
TRBV11-2,TRBD1,NA,TRBJ1-1,TGTGCCAGCAGCTTAGGGGACAGGTTAAGATCGAACACTGAAGCTTTCTTT,CASSLGDRLRSNTEAFF
TRBV11-1,NA,NA,TRBJ1-1,TGTGCCAGCAGTGCTGACAGAGATCTCTCTGAAGCTTTCTTT,CASSADRDLSEAFF
TRBV6-5,NA,NA,TRBJ1-1,TGTGCCAGCAGTTACGGCTCAGGACGTACTGAAGCTTTCTTT,CASSYGSGRTEAFF
TRBV30,TRBD1,NA,TRBJ1-4,TGTGCCTGGAGTAGGGACAGGAACAATGAAAAACTGTTTTTT,CAWSRDRNNEKLFF
TRBV6-5,TRBD1,NA,TRBJ1-1,TGTGCCAGCAGTTTTTCCGGGACAGCTAACACTGAAGCTTTCTTT,CASSFSGTANTEAFF
TRBV30,NA,NA,TRBJ1-6,TGTGCCTGGAGCATACAGGGAATCGTCTATAATTCACCCCTCCACTTT,CAWSIQGIVYNSPLHF
TRBV27,NA,NA,TRBJ1-2,TGTGCCAGCAGCTTCTCATGGACAGACGTCTATGGCTACACCTTC,CASSFSWTDVYGYTF
TRBV4-2,NA,NA,TRBJ2-2,TGTGCCAGCAGCCCCAAAGGACTGAACACCGGGGAGCTGTTTTTT,CASSPKGLNTGELFF
TRBV19,TRBD1,NA,TRBJ1-5,TGTGCCAGTAGTATAGACGACAGGGGGCAAGGACAGCCCCAGCATTTT,CASSIDDRGQGQPQHF
TRBV10-3,NA,NA,TRBJ1-1,TGTGCCATCAGTGAGTCCGGGGGGAACACTGAAGCTTTCTTT,CAISESGGNTEAFF
TRBV6-5,TRBD1,NA,TRBJ1-1,TGTGCCAGCAGTCTTACAGGGGCCACTGAAGCTTTCTTT,CASSLTGATEAFF
TRBV20-1,NA,NA,TRBJ2-1,TGCAGTGCTGCAATAGGGGGTGAGCAGTTCTTC,CSAAIGGEQFF
TRBV5-1,TRBD1,once,TRBJ2-1,TGCGCCAGCAGCTTGCGGACAGGGGCCAACAATGAGCAGTTCTTC,CASSLRTGANNEQFF
TRBV5-8,NA,NA,TRBJ2-3,TGTGCCAGCAGCTGGAGTAGCACAGATACGCAGTATTTT,CASSWSSTDTQYF
TRBV2,TRBD1,few,TRBJ2-7,TGTGCATCCGGGACAGGAGGCTTAGGTTCCTACGAGCAGTACTTC,CASGTGGLGSYEQYF
TRBV13,NA,NA,TRBJ2-4,TGTGCCAGACCCGACGTTGGGGCCAAAAACATTCAGTACTTC,CARPDVGAKNIQYF
TRBV7-9,NA,once,TRBJ2-7,TGTGCCAGCAGCCCTAGTTACGAGCAGTACTTC,CASSPSYEQYF
TRBV15,NA,NA,TRBJ1-3,TGTGCCACCAGCAGTGCGGCTGTATATTTT,CATSSAAVYF
TRBV6-5,NA,NA,TRBJ1-3,TGTGCCAGCAGTTACGGGGGGGGCAAGTCTGGAAACACCATATATTTT,CASSYGGGKSGNTIYF
TRBV10-3,NA,few,TRBJ2-7,TGTGCCATCAGGACCGAAGGGGTCGCCTACGAGCAGTACTTC,CAIRTEGVAYEQYF
TRBV5-1,NA,NA,TRBJ1-1,TGCGCCAGCAGCTTTTCCCGGGGCCGGACTGAAGCTTTCTTT,CASSFSRGRTEAFF
TRBV14,TRBD2,NA,TRBJ2-3,TGTGCCAGCAGCCGGGCTAGCGGGGGGGCTTATACGCAGTATTTT,CASSRASGGAYTQYF
TRBV6-1,TRBD2,NA,TRBJ2-1,TGTGCCAGCAGTGCTCTAGCGGGGCAAGAGCAGTTCTTC,CASSALAGQEQFF
TRBV4-1,NA,NA,TRBJ2-5,TGCGCCAGCAGCCAAGTGTGGCCCTTGGAGACCCAGTACTTC,CASSQVWPLETQYF
TRBV4-2,TRBD2,NA,TRBJ2-1,TGTGCCAGCAGCCAGGAGACTAGCGGGACCTACAATGAGCAGTTCTTC,CASSQETSGTYNEQFF
TRBV27,TRBD1,NA,TRBJ1-1,TGTGCCAGCAGTCCCCAGGGGGAGAACACTGAAGCTTTCTTT,CASSPQGENTEAFF